This TCR beta chain is drawn from a study of T-cell reconstitution after alpha-beta-depleted transplantation in children. This clonotype appeared a few times. Preparation of the TCRbeta library was carried out with unique molecular identifiers. TCRdb analysed the PCR reads with MiXCR anew, one entry per CDR3 protein. The top ten clones hold 2% to 3% of a sample with roughly 500,000 distinct CDR3 sequences, less than 35% of them seen once. V lost 6 bases and J lost 6; bases outside the gene matches: 4. The CDR3 extends over 11 amino acids. Germline assignment: CDR1 SQVTM and CDR2 ANQGSEA. The material was PBMCs from the stem cell graft donor, obtained from the stem cell graft. The chain combines TRBV29-1 with TRBJ2-7; TRBD1 aligns across 8 bases. This receptor was taken from a human donor who donated a stem cell graft to a child with aplastic anemia. The CDR3 bases are TGCAGCGTAGAGACAGGGGTCGAGCAGTACTTC. Translation gives CSVETGVEQYF.